This TCR beta chain comes out of a study of CD8+CD57+ T cells in acquired aplastic anemia. At the level of the study: Roughly 3.2 ug was the average amount of DNA from sorted CD4+ and CD8+ cells.

The CDR3 has 15 residues. V dropped 5 bases and J dropped 0 bases, with 12 bases sitting between them. Germline CDR1 SGHRS, CDR2 YFSETQ. Genomic DNA constituted the template upon which TCR beta VDJ and CDR3 profiling was performed. TCRdb re-called the reads with MiXCR, one entry per CDR3 protein. Here the sample spans over 200,000 distinct CDR3 sequences, over 55% being singletons. Sample: sorted CD4+, CD8+, or CD8+CD57+ T cells (not recorded which) from PBMCs. The clonotype originates from a human donor in good health. V usage is TRBV5-1 and J usage is TRBJ1-3; maybe TRBD1 (5 bases). CDR3 DNA: TGCGCCAGCAGATTCGACAGCCGCTCTGGAAACACCATATATTTT. Translated, it gives CASRFDSRSGNTIYF.